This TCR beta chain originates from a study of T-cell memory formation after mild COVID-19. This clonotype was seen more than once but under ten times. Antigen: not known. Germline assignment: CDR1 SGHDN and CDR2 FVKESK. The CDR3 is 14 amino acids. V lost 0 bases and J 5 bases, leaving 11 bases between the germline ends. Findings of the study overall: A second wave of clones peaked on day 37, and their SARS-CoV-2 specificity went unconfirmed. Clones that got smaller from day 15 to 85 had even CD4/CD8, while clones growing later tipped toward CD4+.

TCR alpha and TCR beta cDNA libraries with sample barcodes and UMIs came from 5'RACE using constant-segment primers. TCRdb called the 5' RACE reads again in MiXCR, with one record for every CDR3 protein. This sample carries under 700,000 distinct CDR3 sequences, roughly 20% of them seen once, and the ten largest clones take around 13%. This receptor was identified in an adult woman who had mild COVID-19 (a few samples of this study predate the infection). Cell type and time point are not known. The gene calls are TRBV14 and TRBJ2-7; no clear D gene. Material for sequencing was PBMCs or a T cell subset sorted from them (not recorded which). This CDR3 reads CASSQDMGFNEQYF. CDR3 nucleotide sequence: TGTGCCAGCAGCCAAGATATGGGGTTCAACGAGCAGTACTTC.